This T cell receptor (beta chain) was sequenced in a study of naive and memory T cell subsets. This clonotype was seen repeatedly, ten times or more. Antigen unknown. Two oligonucleotides, mixed equimolar, formed the beta constant-region primer covering TRBC1 and TRBC2. Nested alpha and beta constant-region primers with the SP2 primer drove four PCR rounds on ligated cDNA. TCRdb re-derived calls from the UMI-ligation and nested PCR reads in MiXCR, one entry per CDR3 protein. The sample consists of roughly 4,600 distinct CDR3 sequences, 5.2% of them appearing once. CDR1 and CDR2 from the germline V gene are MNHEY and SMNVEV (reference sequence). The CDR3 is 14 amino acids. Between the trimmed V and J ends, which lost 3 bases and 3 bases, there was a span of 11 bases. General observations from the study: TCR counts from RNA may reflect activation-linked expression changes.

The rearrangement uses TRBV27 and TRBJ1-1, with D maybe TRBD1 (5 bases). This sequence was found in a human donor in good health. The specimen sequenced was effector memory CD8+ T cells from blood. Specified subset: effector memory, CD45RA- CD27-. This CDR3 reads CASSFQGSYTEAFF. In DNA form, the CDR3 reads TGTGCCAGCAGTTTTCAGGGATCCTACACTGAAGCTTTCTTT.